The clone carrying this T cell receptor (beta chain) has just a few counts. Its cognate antigen is unknown. The data were taken from a study of sequential checkpoint blockade in melanoma. Overall study: TCRbeta immunosequencing was performed on DNA from 85 to 100 pretreatment melanoma tumor samples. About two dozen patients had matched tumor biopsies before treatment and at week 13 after nivolumab or ipilimumab alone.

Method: immunoSEQ multiplex PCR; TCRdb's copy keeps in-frame clones and lacks some. The sample yields roughly 3,000 clones, under 30% seen once. The treatment denotes: randomized to nivolumab then ipilimumab (arm A) or the reverse (arm B). Study results and limitations: Rising tumor T-cell fraction and clonality meant about 30 times likelier benefit. For nivolumab-first patients, baseline tumor clonality was associated with response.

Losses at the gene ends were 8 bases for V and 9 bases for J; bases not matched to a gene: 6. The CDR3 has 13 amino acids. From germline, CDR1 is GTSNPN and CDR2 SVGIG (reference sequence). The sequenced sample was tumor tissue (inferred from file names), obtained from a patient given nivolumab and ipilimumab in sequence. The clonotype was recovered from a human donor with melanoma. The chain couples TRBV30 to TRBJ1-6, with 11 positions matching TRBD1. The CDR3 protein is CARTGGDGSPLHF. Here the CDR3 DNA reads TGTGCCAGGACAGGGGGCGACGGTTCACCCCTCCACTTT.